The 4 T cell receptor beta chains below come from one sample, sequenced in a study of blood T cell repertoires in COVID-19. The method was immunoSEQ multiplex PCR; TCRdb's version includes in-frame clones alone and lacks a portion of them. The sample lists 150,000 to 200,000 clones, 85% to 95% occurring once. Sequences were obtained from peripheral blood. The receptors originated from a woman between 45 and 65 years old with acute or convalescent COVID-19.

The chain is built from TRBV9 and TRBJ1-2; TRBD1 matches 7 bases. There are 16 residues in the CDR3. CDR1 and CDR2 from the germline V gene are SGDLS and YYNGEE. J gave up 2 bases and V 0 bases, and 7 bases lay outside the gene matches. The chain's CDR3 is CASSVAGAGGNYGYTF. CDR3 nucleotide sequence: TGTGCCAGCAGCGTAGCTGGGGCAGGGGGGAACTATGGCTACACCTTC.

V is TRBV2 and J is TRBJ2-7, with 10 bases identical to TRBD2. The trim removed 5 bases at V and 3 bases at J, leaving 7 bases unmatched. The CDR3 runs to 15 residues. Per the germline V gene, CDR1 is SNHLY and CDR2 is FYNNEI. CDR3 DNA: TGTGCCAGCAGTCTAGCGGGAGTAGGGGACTACGAGCAGTACTTC. Encoded protein: CASSLAGVGDYEQYF.

This chain uses TRBV19 with TRBJ2-1; the match to TRBD2 covers 7 bases. Trimming removed 5 bases from V and 4 bases from J; junction bases left unmatched: 8. Germline CDR1 is LNHDA and CDR2 is SQIVND (reference sequence). The CDR3 has 15 residues. The CDR3 nucleotides are TGTGCCAGTAGTCCACTGGCGGGAGAATACAATGAGCAGTTCTTC. As protein: CASSPLAGEYNEQFF.

The CDR3 sequence: CASSSTQGWVEQYF. The CDR3 DNA is TGTGCCAGCAGTTCGACACAAGGTTGGGTGGAGCAGTACTTC. This rearrangement joins TRBV28 to TRBJ2-7, with unresolved D. The V gene lost 4 bases and the J gene lost 7 bases, with 17 bases spanning the gap. Germline-derived CDR1 and CDR2 are MDHEN and SYDVKM. This CDR3 region has 14 residues.